Listed here are 31 T cell receptor beta chains from one sample, sequenced in a study of beta chain features in type 1 diabetes (dated 2018 in TCRdb). What the research found in general, with its limitations: Type 1 diabetes patients showed a moderate but significant shortening of TCRB CDR3 length in all four CD4+ subsets.

The method behind the library was the immunoSEQ multiplex PCR assay. The entire isolated RNA was reverse transcribed using the High Capacity cDNA Reverse Transcription Kit, and thus expressed TCRB transcripts were sequenced. TCRdb holds this immuneACCESS table with in-frame rearrangements only. Some clones are missing; in checked studies, unresolved V genes explain under half, and the rest has no known cause. The sample has approximately 730,000 clones on record, around 15% of them singletons. In total, the top ten clones hold about 0.02% of the sample. Antigens for these TCRs are unknown. Input material: naive CD4+ T cells from blood. The cell subset or site label of this sample denotes: true naive CD4+ T cells. The receptors were sampled from a man younger than 35 with type 1 diabetes.

The chain recombines TRBV14 with TRBJ2-5; D is ambiguous. V was cut by 5 bases and J by 5 bases, with 6 bases left in between. The CDR3 covers 11 residues. Germline CDR1 SGHDN, CDR2 FVKESK. CDR3 nucleotide sequence: TGTGCCAGCAGCGCCGCGGAGACCCAGTACTTC. Translation: CASSAAETQYF.

This chain links TRBV18 with TRBJ1-1; D not certain. The CDR3 runs 14 residues. Germline V gene data show CDR1 as KGHSH and CDR2 as LQKENI. V was clipped by 6 bases and J by 3 bases, with 14 bases between them. As DNA, the CDR3 is TGTGCCAGCTCCCCCTCCACGAGGGACACTGAAGCTTTCTTT. Protein sequence: CASSPSTRDTEAFF.

This clone turned up a few times. The chain joins TRBV9 to TRBJ1-2; D is unresolved. The CDR3 has 16 amino acids. The germline V and J ends were trimmed by 3 bases and 0 bases, with 15 bases remaining between them. Germline V gives CDR1 SGDLS, CDR2 YYNGEE. CDR3 coding DNA: TGTGCCAGCAGCGCCGGTCGGGGAAAACCTAACTATGGCTACACCTTC. Residues: CASSAGRGKPNYGYTF.

This clone was counted a few times. Other nucleotide sequences in the sample specify the same CDR3. The chain has TRBV9 and TRBJ1-6; 9 positions agree with TRBD1. The V gene end was trimmed by 4 bases and the J gene end by 7 bases; junction bases not matched to a gene: 3. CDR3 length equals 14 residues. CDR1 and CDR2 from the germline V gene are SGDLS and YYNGEE. The CDR3 protein is CASSRGTGNSPLHF. The DNA of the CDR3 is TGTGCCAGCAGCCGGGGGACAGGGAATTCACCCCTCCACTTT. Full variable domain (remainder filled in from reference TRBV9 and TRBJ1-6): DSGVTQTPKHLITATGQRVTLRCSPRSGDLSVYWYQQSLDQGLQFLIQYYNGEERAKGNILERFSAQQFPDLHSELNLSSLELGDSALYFCASSRGTGNSPLHFGNGTRLTVT.

This clone was detected a few times. The rearrangement uses TRBV30 and TRBJ1-5; D is unresolved. The germline V and J ends were trimmed by 2 bases and 9 bases, with 11 bases remaining between them. CDR3 length: 12 amino acids. CDR1 GTSNPN and CDR2 SVGIG come from the germline V gene (reference sequence). The CDR3 sequence is CAWSPGPGPQHF. The CDR3 coding sequence is TGTGCCTGGAGTCCCGGCCCGGGGCCCCAGCATTTT.

This clone was detected only a few times. The chain employs TRBV5-4 and TRBJ2-2, with 9 bases aligning to TRBD1. Trimming at V came to 3 bases and at J to 6 bases, leaving 9 bases not matched to a gene. The CDR3 runs 16 residues. Per the germline V gene, CDR1 is SGHNT and CDR2 is YYREEE (reference sequence). CDR3 region: CASSSDPGQGPGELFF. CDR3 bases: TGTGCCAGCAGCTCAGATCCGGGACAGGGCCCCGGGGAGCTGTTTTTT. The complete variable domain, with remaining parts taken from reference TRBV5-4 and TRBJ2-2, reads ETGVTQSPTHLIKTRGQQVTLRCSSQSGHNTVSWYQQALGQGPQFIFQYYREEENGRGNFPPRFSGLQFPNYSSELNVNALELDDSALYLCASSSDPGQGPGELFFGEGSRLTVL.

A few counts support this clone. This rearrangement joins TRBV21-1 to TRBJ2-7. TRBV21-1 is listed as a pseudogene. This CDR3 contains 15 residues. The CDR3 region is CASSMARLNLYEQYF. The CDR3 region has the DNA TGTGCCAGCAGCATGGCAAGGTTAAACCTCTACGAGCAGTACTTC.

Worth noting for this clone: Distinct nucleotide sequences in the sample also encode this CDR3. The chain combines TRBV30 with TRBJ2-5; no clear D gene. The CDR3 contains 13 residues. Germline V lookup: CDR1 GTSNPN, CDR2 SVGIG (reference sequence). V was cut by 0 bases and J by 4 bases, with 9 bases left in between. The CDR3 sequence: CAWSVTGGETQYF. CDR3 nucleotides: TGTGCCTGGAGTGTAACGGGCGGAGAGACCCAGTACTTC.

The gene calls are TRBV2 and TRBJ1-1, with D unclear. The CDR3 has 11 amino acids. From germline, CDR1 is SNHLY and CDR2 FYNNEI. V gave up 7 bases and J gave up 7 bases, with 10 bases separating them. In nucleotides, the CDR3 is TGTGCCAGCATGGTGTTGCGTGAAGCTTTCTTT. Its translation is CASMVLREAFF.

CDR3 coding DNA: TGTGCCACCAGCAACCGTGAAAAACTGTTTTTT. It is translated as CATSNREKLFF. J is TRBJ1-4 and V is TRBV15; D is unclear. Deletions cut 4 bases from V and 7 bases from J, with 4 bases between. This CDR3 is 11 amino acids long. Germline V gives CDR1 LNHNV, CDR2 YYDKDF (reference sequence).

V gene TRBV9 combines with J gene TRBJ1-1; D is unclear. Germline values: CDR1 SGDLS, CDR2 YYNGEE. The CDR3 extends over 13 amino acids. With 0 bases removed from V and 5 bases from J, the gap between germline ends came to 8 bases. CDR3 DNA sequence: TGTGCCAGCAGCGTAGTACCTGCTACTGAAGCTTTCTTT. The encoded protein is CASSVVPATEAFF. The whole variable domain, remainder taken from reference TRBV9 and TRBJ1-1, is DSGVTQTPKHLITATGQRVTLRCSPRSGDLSVYWYQQSLDQGLQFLIQYYNGEERAKGNILERFSAQQFPDLHSELNLSSLELGDSALYFCASSVVPATEAFFGQGTRLTVV.

The chain couples TRBV11-2 to TRBJ2-5; 10 nucleotides agree with TRBD1. The V gene's germline CDR1 is SGHAT and CDR2 FQNNGV. The V gene end was trimmed by 3 bases and the J gene end by 2 bases; junction bases not matched to a gene: 3. The CDR3 runs to 15 residues. CDR3 coding DNA: TGTGCCAGCAGCTTGGGACAGGGGATTCAAGAGACCCAGTACTTC. Amino acids: CASSLGQGIQETQYF. Based on the CDR3 plus reference TRBV11-2 and TRBJ2-5, the full variable domain is EAGVAQSPRYKIIEKRQSVAFWCNPISGHATLYWYQQILGQGPKLLIQFQNNGVVDDSQLPKDRFSAERLKGVDSTLKIQPAKLEDSAVYLCASSLGQGIQETQYFGPGTRLLVL.

This clone was seen a few times. The rearrangement uses TRBV12-5 and TRBJ2-7; D is unresolved. Germline assignment: CDR1 LGHNT and CDR2 FRNRAP. The CDR3 runs to 13 residues. V gave up 1 base and J gave up 0 bases, with 4 bases separating them. The DNA for the CDR3 is TGTGCTAGTGGTTTGGGGACCTCCTACGAGCAGTACTTC. Amino acids: CASGLGTSYEQYF.

On this clone itself: Relative to the germline gene, one junction end is altered; a read error may explain this. This sequence joins TRBV2 and TRBJ2-7; D is uncertain. The length of the CDR3 is 11 residues. Germline CDR1 SNHLY, CDR2 FYNNEI. The CDR3 spells CASSELGIPPF. For the CDR3, the DNA is TGTGCCAGCAGTGAATTGGGGATCCCCCCTTTC.

The chain employs TRBV7-9 and TRBJ1-2; maybe TRBD1 (5 bases). V dropped 4 bases and J dropped 1 base, with 16 bases sitting between them. CDR1 SEHNR and CDR2 FQNEAQ come from the germline V gene (reference sequence). This CDR3 is built from 16 residues. Here the CDR3 reads CASSSRTGHFNYGYTF. CDR3 coding DNA: TGTGCCAGCAGCTCAAGAACAGGACACTTTAACTATGGCTACACCTTC. Full variable domain (rest looked up from reference TRBV7-9 and TRBJ1-2): DTGVSQNPRHKITKRGQNVTFRCDPISEHNRLYWYRQTLGQGPEFLTYFQNEAQLEKSRLLSDRFSAERPKGSFSTLEIQRTEQGDSAMYLCASSSRTGHFNYGYTFGSGTRLTVV.

The chain uses TRBV28 and TRBJ2-5, with 7 nucleotides matching TRBD1. The CDR3 is 13 residues long. The V gene's germline CDR1 is MDHEN and CDR2 SYDVKM. The junction had 4 bases not matched to a gene; V was cut back by 6 bases and J by 3 bases. CDR3 in DNA: TGTGCCAGCAGGTCACAGGGGAAAGAGACCCAGTACTTC. This gives the protein CASRSQGKETQYF.

As for this clone: At one end the junction does not follow the germline gene, possibly because of a read error. J is TRBJ1-6 and V is TRBV27; no definite D call. Germline CDR1 is MNHEY and CDR2 is SMNVEV (reference sequence). CDR3 size: 19 residues. CDR3 nucleotides: TGTGCCAGCAGTTCCCCCGGAGGCACCACGGGCCCCTATAATCCACCCCTCCACTTT. This translates into CASSSPGGTTGPYNPPLHF.

V and J are TRBV2 and TRBJ1-4; 7 bases fit TRBD1. The V gene's germline CDR1 is SNHLY and CDR2 FYNNEI. The J segment lost 2 bases and the V segment lost 7 bases, leaving 7 bases of the junction unmatched. This CDR3 spans 15 amino acids. The CDR3 protein is CASKVGQATNEKLFF. Written as DNA, the CDR3 is TGTGCCAGCAAAGTTGGACAGGCGACTAATGAAAAACTGTTTTTT.

In this sample, this clone turned up a few times. CDR3 protein: CASSLSGPNTGELFF. The CDR3 region has the DNA TGTGCCAGCAGCTTATCGGGGCCGAACACCGGGGAGCTGTTTTTT. The chain joins TRBV7-6 to TRBJ2-2; perhaps D is TRBD1 or TRBD2 (5 bases each). The CDR3 runs to 15 residues. The V and J ends lost 2 bases and 0 bases respectively, with 7 bases between them. Looked up from germline, CDR1 is SGHVS and CDR2 is FNYEAQ.

This clone was counted between two and nine times. The chain carries TRBV2 and TRBJ1-2, with D perhaps matching TRBD1 (5 bases). The CDR3 has 13 residues. Trimming removed 1 base at V and 5 bases at J, with 8 bases between. Germline CDR1 is SNHLY and CDR2 is FYNNEI. As DNA, the CDR3 is TGTGCCAGCAGTGAAGGGGGGGTTTATGGCTACACCTTC. Protein product: CASSEGGVYGYTF.

CDR3 DNA sequence: TGTGCCAGCAGTGAGGCGATGGAGGGAAACACCATATATTTT. It is translated as CASSEAMEGNTIYF. This chain links TRBV6-6 with TRBJ1-3; D remains unclear. Germline assignment: CDR1 MNHNY and CDR2 SVGAGI (reference sequence). The germline V and J ends were trimmed by 5 bases and 4 bases, with 12 bases remaining between them. The length of the CDR3 is 14 residues.

This clone was recorded a few times. The genes are TRBV10-3 and TRBJ1-2, with unresolved D. V lost 5 bases and J 6 bases, leaving 16 bases between the germline ends. The CDR3 spans 14 residues. Germline V CDR1 and CDR2: ENHRY, SYGVKD. CDR3 amino acids: CAISWEGGSDGYTF. CDR3 bases: TGTGCCATCAGTTGGGAGGGAGGGAGCGATGGCTACACCTTC.

This clone has only a few counts. This chain connects TRBV18 to TRBJ2-7; TRBD1 matches 9 bases. The V segment lost 3 bases and the J segment 3 bases; nucleotides outside the gene matches: 9. CDR1 and CDR2 (germline): KGHSH, LQKENI. This CDR3 is built from 16 residues. CDR3 loop: CASSPSLGTGSYEQYF. CDR3 DNA: TGTGCCAGCTCACCTAGCTTAGGGACAGGGAGCTACGAGCAGTACTTC.

This clone has more than one count but fewer than ten. The chain carries TRBV5-4 and TRBJ2-5; 7 positions match TRBD1. The germline V gene encodes CDR1 SGHNT and CDR2 YYREEE (reference sequence). Germline trimming cut 7 bases from V and 2 bases from J; bases unmatched to any gene: 5. The CDR3 totals 13 residues. DNA for the CDR3: TGTGCCAGCGGGACAGCAGAACAAGAGACCCAGTACTTC. Encoded protein: CASGTAEQETQYF. Full variable domain (outside the CDR3, taken from reference TRBV5-4 and TRBJ2-5): ETGVTQSPTHLIKTRGQQVTLRCSSQSGHNTVSWYQQALGQGPQFIFQYYREEENGRGNFPPRFSGLQFPNYSSELNVNALELDDSALYLCASGTAEQETQYFGPGTRLLVL.

There are a few counts of this clone. The rearrangement joins TRBV6-1 to TRBJ2-2; D may be TRBD2 (5 bases). The CDR3 sequence is 13 residues long. Trimming cost V 7 bases and J 4 bases, with 10 bases left between them. Germline V CDR1 and CDR2: MNHNS, SASEGT. CDR3 residues: CASTDRGTGELFF. The CDR3 bases are TGTGCCAGCACCGACCGGGGCACCGGGGAGCTGTTTTTT.

This clone was recorded a few times. V and J are TRBV7-9 and TRBJ2-1, with D perhaps TRBD2 (5 bases). Germline V gene sequence: CDR1 SEHNR, CDR2 FQNEAQ (reference sequence). CDR3 length equals 17 residues. V was trimmed by 5 bases and J by 0 bases, leaving 17 bases between them. The CDR3 protein is CASSPKYRGSSYNEQFF. Written as DNA, the CDR3 is TGTGCCAGCAGCCCGAAGTATCGGGGTAGCTCCTACAATGAGCAGTTCTTC.

This clone was seen more than once but under ten times. The chain couples TRBV10-3 to TRBJ2-3; D remains unclear. The CDR3 runs 14 residues. The V gene lost 5 bases and the J gene lost 0 bases, with 9 bases spanning the gap. Germline-derived CDR1 and CDR2 are ENHRY and SYGVKD. In DNA, the CDR3 is TGTGCCATCAGTTTAGAACCTAGCACAGATACGCAGTATTTT. It encodes CAISLEPSTDTQYF.

This clone turned up a few times. The rearrangement joins TRBV5-1 to TRBJ2-7; 8 positions match TRBD1. The V gene end was trimmed by 5 bases and the J gene end by 5 bases; junction bases not matched to a gene: 6. The germline gives CDR1 SGHRS, CDR2 YFSETQ. This CDR3 contains 13 residues. The CDR3 here is CASRIGQGDEQYF. The CDR3 DNA follows: TGCGCCAGCAGAATCGGACAGGGCGACGAGCAGTACTTC.

The V call is TRBV4-1, the J call TRBJ1-6, with D perhaps matching TRBD1 (5 bases). The CDR3 consists of 17 residues. The germline V gene encodes CDR1 MGHRA and CDR2 YSYEKL. V dropped 0 bases and J dropped 6 bases, with 15 bases sitting between them. The CDR3 coding sequence is TGCGCCAGCAGCCAAGATCGGGCAGGGAAGTTTAATTCACCCCTCCACTTT. It yields the protein CASSQDRAGKFNSPLHF.

The chain couples TRBV7-2 to TRBJ1-5; a weak D match, TRBD1 (5 bases). Germline lookup yields CDR1 SGHTA and CDR2 FQGNSA. The length of the CDR3 is 14 residues. Trimming left V 5 bases short and J 2 bases short, with 10 bases between. The CDR3 bases are TGTGCCAGCAGCGCAAGGGGTGGCAATCAGCCCCAGCATTTT. Its translation is CASSARGGNQPQHF. The entire variable domain, with the rest obtained from reference TRBV7-2 and TRBJ1-5, is as follows: GAGVSQSPSNKVTEKGKDVELRCDPISGHTALYWYRQSLGQGLEFLIYFQGNSAPDKSGLPSDRFSAERTGGSVSTLTIQRTQQEDSAVYLCASSARGGNQPQHFGDGTRLSIL.

This clone was seen a handful of times. The V and J genes are TRBV30 and TRBJ2-5; unclear D gene. Germline CDR1 GTSNPN, CDR2 SVGIG (reference sequence). Trimming removed 1 base from V and 0 bases from J, with 6 bases in between. The length of the CDR3 is 13 residues. The CDR3 DNA is TGTGCCTGGAGTGGTGGGGACCAAGAGACCCAGTACTTC. Its translation is CAWSGGDQETQYF.